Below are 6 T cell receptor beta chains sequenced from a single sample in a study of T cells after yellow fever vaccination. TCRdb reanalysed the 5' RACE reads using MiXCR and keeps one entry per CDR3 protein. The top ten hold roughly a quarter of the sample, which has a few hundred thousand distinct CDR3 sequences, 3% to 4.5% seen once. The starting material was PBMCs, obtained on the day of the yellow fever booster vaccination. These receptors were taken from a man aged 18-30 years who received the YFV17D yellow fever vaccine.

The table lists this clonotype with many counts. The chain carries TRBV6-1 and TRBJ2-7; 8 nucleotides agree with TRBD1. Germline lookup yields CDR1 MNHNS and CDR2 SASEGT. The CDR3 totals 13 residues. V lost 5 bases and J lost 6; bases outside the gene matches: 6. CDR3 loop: CASSKLQGGEQYV. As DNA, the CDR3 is TGTGCCAGCAGTAAATTACAGGGGGGCGAGCAGTACGTC.

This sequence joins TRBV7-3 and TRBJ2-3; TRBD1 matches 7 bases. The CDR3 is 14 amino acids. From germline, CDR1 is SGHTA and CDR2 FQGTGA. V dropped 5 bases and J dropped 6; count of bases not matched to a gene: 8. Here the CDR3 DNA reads TGTGCCAGCAGCCTAGAGGGGGCCTCTGATACGCAGTATTTT. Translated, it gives CASSLEGASDTQYF.

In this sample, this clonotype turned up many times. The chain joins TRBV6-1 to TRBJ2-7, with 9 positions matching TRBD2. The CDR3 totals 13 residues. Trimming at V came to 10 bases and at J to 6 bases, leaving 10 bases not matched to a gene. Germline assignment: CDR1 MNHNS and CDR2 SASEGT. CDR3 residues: CATHGGLAFEQYF. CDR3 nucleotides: TGTGCCACCCATGGGGGACTAGCTTTCGAGCAGTACTTC.

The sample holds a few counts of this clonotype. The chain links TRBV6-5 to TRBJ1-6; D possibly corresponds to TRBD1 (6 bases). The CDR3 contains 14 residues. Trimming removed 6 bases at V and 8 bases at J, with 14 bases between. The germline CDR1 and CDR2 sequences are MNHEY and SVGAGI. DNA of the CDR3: TGTGCCAGCAGCCTTAGGACAGCACATTCACCCCTCCACTTT. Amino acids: CASSLRTAHSPLHF.

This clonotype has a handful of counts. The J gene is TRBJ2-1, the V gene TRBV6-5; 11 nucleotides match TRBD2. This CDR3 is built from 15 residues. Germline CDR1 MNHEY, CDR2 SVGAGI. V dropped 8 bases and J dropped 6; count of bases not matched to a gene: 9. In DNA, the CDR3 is TGTGCCAGCGCAAGACTAGCGGGGATCGTCAATGAGCAGTTCTTC. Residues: CASARLAGIVNEQFF.

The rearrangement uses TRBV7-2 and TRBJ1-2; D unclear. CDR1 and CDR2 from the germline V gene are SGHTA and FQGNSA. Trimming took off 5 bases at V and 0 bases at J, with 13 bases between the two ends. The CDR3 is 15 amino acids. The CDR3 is CASSTEGSANYGYTF. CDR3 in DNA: TGTGCCAGCAGCACTGAAGGATCAGCTAACTATGGCTACACCTTC.